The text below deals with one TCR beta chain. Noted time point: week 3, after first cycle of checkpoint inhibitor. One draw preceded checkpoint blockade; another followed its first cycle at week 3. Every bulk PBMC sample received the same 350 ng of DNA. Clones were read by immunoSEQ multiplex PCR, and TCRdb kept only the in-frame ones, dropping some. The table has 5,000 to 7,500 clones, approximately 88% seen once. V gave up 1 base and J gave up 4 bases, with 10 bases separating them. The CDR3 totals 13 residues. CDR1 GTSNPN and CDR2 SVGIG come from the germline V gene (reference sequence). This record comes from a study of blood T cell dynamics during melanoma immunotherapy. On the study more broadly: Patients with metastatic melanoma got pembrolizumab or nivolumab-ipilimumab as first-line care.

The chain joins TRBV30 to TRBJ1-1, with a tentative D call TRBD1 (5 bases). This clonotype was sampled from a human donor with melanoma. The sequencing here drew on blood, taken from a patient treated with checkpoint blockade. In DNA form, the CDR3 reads TGTGCCTGGAGTGCCGCCCAGGGCACTGAAGCTTTCTTT. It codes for CAWSAAQGTEAFF. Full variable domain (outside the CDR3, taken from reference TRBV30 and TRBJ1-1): SQTIHQWPATLVQPVGSPLSLECTVEGTSNPNLYWYRQAAGRGLQLLFYSVGIGQISSEVPQNLSASRPQDRQFILSSKKLLLSDSGFYLCAWSAAQGTEAFFGQGTRLTVV.